The 6 T cell receptor beta chains in this list originate from one sample, sequenced in a study of cytomegalovirus exposure and HLA in healthy donors. Produced via immunoSEQ multiplex PCR; TCRdb's table is partial and in-frame only. The sample yields fewer than 120,000 clones, around 87% seen once. Sequencing input: PBMCs. These TCRs come from a woman in her thirties in good health and CMV-seropositive.

The genes are TRBV7-7 and TRBJ2-5; D might be TRBD1 (5 bases). Germline CDR1 reads SSHAT; CDR2 reads FNYEAQ (reference sequence). The CDR3 loop spans 15 amino acids. V lost 4 bases and J lost 2, with 14 bases in between. CDR3 residues: CASSSGWQGQETQYF. The CDR3 nucleotides are TGTGCCAGCAGCTCCGGGTGGCAGGGTCAAGAGACCCAGTACTTC. Based on the CDR3 plus reference TRBV7-7 and TRBJ2-5, the full variable domain is GAGVSQSPRYKVTKRGQDVTLRCDPISSHATLYWYQQALGQGPEFLTYFNYEAQPDKSGLPSDRFSAERPEGSISTLTIQRTEQRDSAMYRCASSSGWQGQETQYFGPGTRLLVL.

This chain uses TRBV2 with TRBJ2-5; D might be TRBD1 (6 bases). The CDR3 loop spans 13 amino acids. V lost 7 bases and J lost 5, with 14 bases in between. Germline V gene lookup returns CDR1 SNHLY and CDR2 FYNNEI. CDR3 sequence reads: CASIAGAGETQYF. Here the CDR3 DNA reads TGTGCCAGCATAGCAGGGGCAGGGGAGACCCAGTACTTC.

The chain recombines TRBV10-3 with TRBJ1-5; 7 bases fit TRBD1. The CDR3 is 14 residues long. Germline lookup yields CDR1 ENHRY and CDR2 SYGVKD. Trimming removed 3 bases from V and 8 bases from J; junction bases left unmatched: 7. CDR3 loop: CAISEQGSREPQHF. CDR3 coding DNA: TGTGCCATCAGTGAACAGGGGAGTAGGGAGCCCCAGCATTTT.

The J gene is TRBJ2-7, the V gene TRBV7-8, with a weak D call TRBD1 (5 bases). This CDR3 region has 13 residues. V was shortened by 8 bases and J by 2 bases, with 13 bases between the two germline ends. Germline V lookup: CDR1 SGHVS, CDR2 FQNEAQ. CDR3 protein: CASGYRLTYEQYF. The CDR3 DNA sequence: TGTGCCAGCGGGTACAGGCTCACCTACGAGCAGTACTTC.

J is TRBJ1-5 and V is TRBV18; D may be TRBD1 (5 bases). V shed 3 bases and J shed 1 base, with 10 bases lying between them. There are 15 residues in the CDR3. CDR1 and CDR2 from the germline V gene are KGHSH and LQKENI. The CDR3 sequence: CASSPGGRSNQPQHF. The CDR3 DNA follows: TGTGCCAGCTCACCGGGGGGGAGAAGCAATCAGCCCCAGCATTTT.

The CDR3: CASSPSSYNEQFF. The CDR3 nucleotides are TGTGCCAGTAGTCCGAGCTCCTACAATGAGCAGTTCTTC. This chain uses TRBV19 with TRBJ2-1, with D uncertain. Germline values: CDR1 LNHDA, CDR2 SQIVND (reference sequence). V shed 5 bases and J shed 0 bases, with 5 bases lying between them. The CDR3 has 13 residues.